This TCR beta chain is from a study of blood T cell repertoires in COVID-19. Study at large: Sites in the United States, Italy and Spain provided acute and convalescent COVID-19 samples. Sources were T cells, B-cell-depleted T cells, or PBMCs; the material itself was cDNA or gDNA.

CDR3 length equals 12 residues. Between the trimmed V and J ends, which lost 5 bases and 6 bases, there was a span of 11 bases. Germline V CDR1 and CDR2: SQVTM, ANQGSEA. The assay was immunoSEQ multiplex PCR, and TCRdb's table has in-frame clones only and misses some. The sample comprises fewer than 90,000 clones, roughly 82% of which are singletons, and approximately 10% rests with the top ten. The receptor's source is a human donor in a cohort sampled during active COVID-19. The rearrangement links TRBV29-1 to TRBJ2-1, with D perhaps TRBD1 (6 bases). Sequencing used peripheral blood. The CDR3 sequence: CSVWTVPNEQFF. The CDR3 region has the DNA TGCAGCGTTTGGACAGTTCCCAATGAGCAGTTCTTC.